This TCR beta chain was found in a study of molecular identifiers for immune sequencing clone quantification. TCRdb fed the PCR reads into MiXCR, producing one record per CDR3 protein. Seen here are around 480,000 distinct CDR3 sequences, about a fifth observed once, and the top ten hold around 0.86%. The CDR3 spans 17 residues. Germline CDR1 SGHAT, CDR2 FQNNGV. Unmatched junction bases numbered 9, after V lost 5 bases and J lost 6 bases. V is TRBV11-2 and J is TRBJ2-2; 13 bases fit TRBD2. Sequenced input: naive CD8+ T cells from blood, with Jurkat cell RNA spiked in. The subset was: FACS-sorted CD8+CD4-CCR7+CD45RA+ naive T cells. The TCR originated in a human donor in good health. Some libraries in this study had Jurkat cell RNA spiked in. The CDR3 sequence is CASSPRLAGGPSGELFF. In DNA, the CDR3 is TGTGCCAGCAGCCCTAGACTAGCGGGAGGCCCTTCCGGGGAGCTGTTTTTT.